This T cell receptor (beta chain) was documented in a study of T cells in Graves' hyperthyroidism and ophthalmopathy. Study-wide results and limits: Prediction of ophthalmopathy progression came a median roughly 6.4 months pre-onset. Within blood appeared most thyroid clonotypes that had expanded above 0.001.

Fresh peripheral blood, approximately 10 ml, yielded the PBMCs. There were TCR beta CDR3 regions amplified from RNA transcripts. Using the HTBI primer set, a first-round RT-PCR was run on the TCR CDR3. MiXCR, applied by TCRdb to the multiplex PCR reads, yields one record per CDR3 protein. The sample yields a few hundred thousand distinct CDR3 sequences, more than 15% seen once. For this clonotype: The antigen is not known.

Trimming shortened V by 0 bases and J by 6 bases, and 6 bases separated the two germline ends. Germline assignment: CDR1 DFQATT and CDR2 SNEGSKA (reference sequence). The CDR3 extends over 12 amino acids. The chain is built from TRBV20-1 and TRBJ2-1, with unresolved D. What was sequenced was blood. The source of this sequence is a woman aged 18-35 years with Graves' hyperthyroidism. CDR3 sequence reads: CSAREQPNEQFF. DNA of the CDR3: TGCAGTGCTAGAGAACAGCCCAATGAGCAGTTCTTC.